Listed below are T cell receptor beta chains from one sample, sequenced in a study of blood T cell repertoires in COVID-19. Data came from immunoSEQ multiplex PCR; TCRdb stores just in-frame clones and leaves some out. In the table there are around 230,000 clones, around 88% of which are singletons. Sequencing input: PBMCs or T cells enriched from blood (not recorded which). The receptors here all came from a woman aged 40 to 49 with acute COVID-19. The CDR3 runs from the conserved cysteine through the conserved F or W. Fields, in order: J gene, D gene, clone size, V gene, CDR3 protein, CDR3 DNA. A D gene is named only where the DNA matches it firmly. The size of a clone is reported for some rows only, either as once, few or many, or as a class for expanded clones.

>TRBJ1-5|NA|NA|TRBV19
CASSISGYSNQPQHF
TGTGCCAGTAGTATTAGCGGGTATAGCAATCAGCCCCAGCATTTT
>TRBJ2-5|NA|NA|TRBV15
CATSSGAEWPETQYF
TGTGCCACCAGCAGTGGAGCGGAGTGGCCAGAGACCCAGTACTTC
>TRBJ2-3|NA|NA|TRBV24-1
CATSAADTQYF
TGTGCCACCAGTGCTGCAGATACGCAGTATTTT
>TRBJ2-1|NA|NA|TRBV9
CASSVVMRGDEQFF
TGTGCCAGCAGCGTAGTGATGCGAGGCGATGAGCAGTTCTTC
>TRBJ2-3|NA|NA|TRBV24-1
CATSDSGRADTQYF
TGTGCCACCAGTGATAGCGGCAGAGCAGATACGCAGTATTTT
>TRBJ1-1|NA|NA|TRBV9
CASSEGGAPTEAFF
TGTGCCAGCAGCGAAGGGGGGGCGCCCACTGAAGCTTTCTTT
>TRBJ2-1|NA|NA|TRBV2
CASSVKAEGYNEQFF
TGTGCCAGCAGTGTTAAGGCGGAAGGCTACAATGAGCAGTTCTTC
>TRBJ2-1|TRBD2|NA|TRBV7-2
CASSLESGMFYNEQFF
TGTGCCAGCAGCTTAGAAAGCGGGATGTTCTACAATGAGCAGTTCTTC
>TRBJ1-6|TRBD1|NA|TRBV3-1/TRBV3-2
CASSRGQPVNSPLHF
TGTGCCAGCAGCCGGGGACAGCCGGTAAATTCACCCCTCCACTTT
>TRBJ2-5|NA|NA|TRBV11-2
CASSLDLTSWVGVTQYF
TGTGCCAGCAGCTTAGATCTTACTAGCTGGGTGGGAGTGACCCAGTACTTC
>TRBJ1-6|NA|NA|TRBV19
CASSIQNSPLHF
TGTGCCAGTAGTATACAAAATTCACCCCTCCACTTT
>TRBJ2-4|NA|NA|TRBV19
CASSIRSGNIQYF
TGTGCCAGTAGTATTAGGAGCGGGAACATTCAGTACTTC
>TRBJ2-2|TRBD1|NA|TRBV19
CASSMAPAGTGNPGELFF
TGTGCCAGTAGTATGGCCCCCGCCGGGACAGGAAATCCCGGGGAGCTGTTTTTT
>TRBJ1-2|NA|few|TRBV19
CASSIVGLGYGYTF
TGTGCCAGTAGTATCGTGGGGCTGGGCTATGGCTACACCTTC
>TRBJ1-5|NA|NA|TRBV19
CASSMSQMYSNQPQHF
TGTGCCAGTAGTATGTCACAGATGTATAGCAATCAGCCCCAGCATTTT
>TRBJ2-1|TRBD1|NA|TRBV4-1
CASSQEPLGTGVNEQFF
TGCGCCAGCAGCCAAGAACCTCTCGGGACAGGGGTCAATGAGCAGTTCTTC
>TRBJ2-1|NA|NA|TRBV27
CASRSAGAGNEQFF
TGTGCCAGCAGATCCGCGGGGGCGGGCAATGAGCAGTTCTTC
>TRBJ1-1|NA|few|TRBV7-9
CASSLLAGGNTEAFF
TGTGCCAGCAGCTTATTGGCGGGGGGGAACACTGAAGCTTTCTTT
>TRBJ2-5|TRBD2|NA|TRBV5-1
CASSLLAGGPGSGQTQYF
TGCGCCAGCAGCTTGTTAGCGGGAGGTCCGGGATCAGGGCAGACCCAGTACTTC
>TRBJ2-7|TRBD2|NA|TRBV18
CASSTGLAGGMEQYF
TGTGCCAGCTCAACGGGACTAGCGGGGGGAATGGAGCAGTACTTC
>TRBJ1-4|NA|few|TRBV11-3
CASSLSGRAFEKLFF
TGTGCCAGCAGTCTGTCGGGCAGGGCGTTTGAAAAACTGTTTTTT
>TRBJ1-3|TRBD1|NA|TRBV7-9
CASIGQGSYAGNTIYF
TGTGCCAGCATCGGACAGGGAAGTTATGCTGGAAACACCATATATTTT
>TRBJ1-2|NA|NA|TRBV10-1
CASSISPNYGYTF
TGCGCCAGCAGTATCTCTCCTAACTATGGCTACACCTTC
>TRBJ2-1|TRBD2|NA|TRBV19
CASSMPKRGALLWDEQFF
TGTGCCAGTAGTATGCCCAAGCGGGGGGCCCTACTATGGGATGAGCAGTTCTTC